A selection of T cell receptor beta chains follows, all from one sample in a study of shared clonotypes between healthy human individuals. Method: immunoSEQ multiplex PCR; TCRdb's copy keeps in-frame clones and lacks some. This sample has 2 million to 2.5 million clones, with approximately 96% found just once. The sequencing input was naive CD4+ T cells sorted from blood. The receptors were gathered from a man aged 18 to 29 in good health. Each CDR3 is given with its conserved first and last residue. A D gene is named only where the DNA matches it firmly. Clone size is not always given. Where it is, it says once, few, many or a class for expanded clones.

j_call: TRBJ2-7; v_call: TRBV27; clone_size: -; d_call: TRBD2; cdr3_aa: CASSFRLAGSEQYF; cdr3_nt: TGTGCCAGCAGTTTCCGACTAGCGGGAAGTGAGCAGTACTTC
j_call: TRBJ2-5; v_call: TRBV5-1; clone_size: -; d_call: TRBD2; cdr3_aa: CASSSGHRQFETQYF; cdr3_nt: TGCGCCAGCAGTAGCGGGCATAGACAGTTTGAGACCCAGTACTTC
j_call: TRBJ2-3; v_call: TRBV2; clone_size: -; d_call: TRBD1; cdr3_aa: CASSLQGASTDTQYF; cdr3_nt: TGTGCCAGCAGCCTACAGGGGGCTAGCACAGATACGCAGTATTTT
j_call: TRBJ2-3; v_call: TRBV4-2; clone_size: -; d_call: -; cdr3_aa: CASSQEGGAPTDTQYF; cdr3_nt: TGTGCCAGCAGCCAAGAAGGAGGGGCCCCCACAGATACGCAGTATTTT
j_call: TRBJ1-5; v_call: TRBV5-8; clone_size: -; d_call: -; cdr3_aa: CASSLDRDQPQHF; cdr3_nt: TGTGCCAGCAGCTTGGACAGAGATCAGCCCCAGCATTTT
j_call: TRBJ2-3; v_call: TRBV30; clone_size: -; d_call: TRBD2; cdr3_aa: CAWSVSGGRTDTQYF; cdr3_nt: TGTGCCTGGAGTGTAAGCGGGGGTCGCACAGATACGCAGTATTTT
j_call: TRBJ2-7; v_call: TRBV5-6; clone_size: -; d_call: TRBD1; cdr3_aa: CANPPGGPTYEQYF; cdr3_nt: TGTGCCAACCCTCCAGGGGGCCCCACCTACGAGCAGTACTTC
j_call: TRBJ1-2; v_call: TRBV9; clone_size: -; d_call: -; cdr3_aa: CASSVVPGDKYGYTF; cdr3_nt: TGTGCCAGCAGCGTAGTCCCAGGGGATAAGTATGGCTACACCTTC
j_call: TRBJ2-7; v_call: TRBV6-5; clone_size: -; d_call: TRBD1; cdr3_aa: CASSYWDRPYEQYF; cdr3_nt: TGTGCCAGCAGTTACTGGGACAGGCCCTACGAGCAGTACTTC
j_call: TRBJ2-7; v_call: TRBV6-1; clone_size: -; d_call: -; cdr3_aa: CAMRGGYEQYF; cdr3_nt: TGTGCCATGCGTGGGGGCTACGAGCAGTACTTC
j_call: TRBJ2-1; v_call: TRBV4-3; clone_size: -; d_call: TRBD2; cdr3_aa: CASSQSGGGPNEQFF; cdr3_nt: TGCGCCAGCAGCCAGAGCGGGGGGGGCCCTAATGAGCAGTTCTTC
j_call: TRBJ2-6; v_call: TRBV30; clone_size: once; d_call: -; cdr3_aa: CAWSYGAGANVLTF; cdr3_nt: TGTGCCTGGAGTTATGGCGCTGGGGCCAACGTCCTGACTTTC
j_call: TRBJ2-2; v_call: TRBV6-6; clone_size: -; d_call: -; cdr3_aa: CASSSANTGELFF; cdr3_nt: TGTGCCAGCAGTTCGGCAAACACCGGGGAGCTGTTTTTT
j_call: TRBJ1-5; v_call: TRBV5-4; clone_size: -; d_call: -; cdr3_aa: CASSLDGGLSNQPQHF; cdr3_nt: TGTGCCAGCAGCTTGGACGGGGGGTTGAGCAATCAGCCCCAGCATTTT
j_call: TRBJ1-2; v_call: TRBV6-6; clone_size: -; d_call: TRBD1; cdr3_aa: CASSYSDPRQGSGYTF; cdr3_nt: TGTGCCAGCAGTTACTCTGACCCGAGACAGGGGAGTGGCTACACCTTC
j_call: TRBJ1-6; v_call: TRBV6-5; clone_size: -; d_call: -; cdr3_aa: CASSAGVNYNSPLHF; cdr3_nt: TGTGCCAGCAGTGCCGGAGTTAACTATAATTCACCCCTCCACTTT
j_call: TRBJ2-1; v_call: TRBV11-2; clone_size: -; d_call: TRBD2; cdr3_aa: CASSFRTSGILNEQFF; cdr3_nt: TGTGCCAGCAGCTTCCGGACTAGCGGGATACTCAATGAGCAGTTCTTC
j_call: TRBJ2-5; v_call: TRBV5-1; clone_size: -; d_call: TRBD1; cdr3_aa: CASSKQGIAGETQYF; cdr3_nt: TGCGCCAGCAGCAAACAGGGGATCGCTGGAGAGACCCAGTACTTC
j_call: TRBJ2-7; v_call: TRBV27; clone_size: once; d_call: TRBD2; cdr3_aa: CASQTGLKSYEQYF; cdr3_nt: TGTGCCAGTCAGACGGGACTAAAATCCTACGAGCAGTACTTC
j_call: TRBJ1-2; v_call: TRBV18; clone_size: -; d_call: -; cdr3_aa: CASSSTWTSGQGYGYTF; cdr3_nt: TGTGCCAGCTCATCGACCTGGACAAGTGGCCAGGGCTATGGCTACACCTTC
j_call: TRBJ2-5; v_call: TRBV10-2; clone_size: -; d_call: TRBD2; cdr3_aa: CASSESTSGTETQYF; cdr3_nt: TGCGCCAGCAGTGAGTCGACTAGCGGTACAGAGACCCAGTACTTC
j_call: TRBJ2-6; v_call: TRBV2; clone_size: -; d_call: -; cdr3_aa: CASSEQLIAGANVLTF; cdr3_nt: TGTGCCAGCAGTGAGCAATTGATCGCTGGGGCCAACGTCCTGACTTTC
j_call: TRBJ1-5; v_call: TRBV19; clone_size: -; d_call: -; cdr3_aa: CASRDDSKRPQHF; cdr3_nt: TGTGCCAGTAGGGACGACTCTAAGCGGCCCCAGCATTTT
j_call: TRBJ2-7; v_call: TRBV2; clone_size: -; d_call: TRBD1; cdr3_aa: CASSVRRTGSYEQYF; cdr3_nt: TGTGCCAGCAGTGTCCGAAGGACAGGCTCCTACGAGCAGTACTTC
j_call: TRBJ1-4; v_call: TRBV19; clone_size: -; d_call: -; cdr3_aa: CASTPMGTSNEKLFF; cdr3_nt: TGTGCCAGTACCCCCATGGGCACATCTAATGAAAAACTGTTTTTT
j_call: TRBJ1-1; v_call: TRBV5-4; clone_size: -; d_call: TRBD1; cdr3_aa: CASRAGQRRGNTEAFF; cdr3_nt: TGTGCCAGCAGGGCGGGACAGAGAAGAGGGAACACTGAAGCTTTCTTT
j_call: TRBJ1-1; v_call: TRBV14; clone_size: -; d_call: -; cdr3_aa: CASSHTDPRGVMNTEAFF; cdr3_nt: TGTGCCAGCAGCCACACAGATCCCCGGGGCGTGATGAACACTGAAGCTTTCTTT
j_call: TRBJ2-7; v_call: TRBV20-1; clone_size: -; d_call: -; cdr3_aa: CSAAGEEQYF; cdr3_nt: TGCAGTGCCGCTGGGGAAGAGCAGTACTTC
j_call: TRBJ2-7; v_call: TRBV11-1; clone_size: -; d_call: -; cdr3_aa: CASSYGVTEGYEQYF; cdr3_nt: TGTGCCAGCAGTTACGGCGTCACGGAGGGGTACGAGCAGTACTTC
j_call: TRBJ1-2; v_call: TRBV7-9; clone_size: -; d_call: -; cdr3_aa: CASSFSEYGYTF; cdr3_nt: TGTGCCAGCAGCTTCTCAGAATATGGCTACACCTTC
j_call: TRBJ1-1; v_call: TRBV27; clone_size: once; d_call: -; cdr3_aa: CASTNSGRSEAFF; cdr3_nt: TGTGCCAGCACCAATTCGGGACGGTCTGAAGCTTTCTTT
j_call: TRBJ1-4; v_call: TRBV6-1; clone_size: -; d_call: TRBD1; cdr3_aa: CASSTGTGDEKLFF; cdr3_nt: TGTGCCAGCAGTACCGGGACAGGGGATGAAAAACTGTTTTTT
j_call: TRBJ1-5; v_call: TRBV19; clone_size: -; d_call: -; cdr3_aa: CASMDSPFGNQPQHF; cdr3_nt: TGTGCCAGTATGGACAGCCCTTTCGGTAATCAGCCCCAGCATTTT
j_call: TRBJ1-5; v_call: TRBV30; clone_size: -; d_call: -; cdr3_aa: CAWSLSPTEVSNQPQHF; cdr3_nt: TGTGCCTGGAGCCTCAGTCCGACAGAAGTGAGCAATCAGCCCCAGCATTTT
j_call: TRBJ1-6; v_call: TRBV30; clone_size: -; d_call: TRBD1; cdr3_aa: CAWSGGQGRNSPLHF; cdr3_nt: TGTGCCTGGAGTGGCGGACAGGGTCGGAATTCACCCCTCCACTTT
j_call: TRBJ2-2; v_call: TRBV27; clone_size: -; d_call: -; cdr3_aa: CASSPREGPSGELFF; cdr3_nt: TGTGCCAGCAGTCCTAGGGAAGGGCCCAGCGGGGAGCTGTTTTTT
j_call: TRBJ2-3; v_call: TRBV9; clone_size: -; d_call: -; cdr3_aa: CASTPGHGGTDTQYF; cdr3_nt: TGTGCCAGCACCCCGGGACACGGCGGCACAGATACGCAGTATTTT
j_call: TRBJ2-7; v_call: TRBV7-2; clone_size: -; d_call: TRBD1; cdr3_aa: CASSLGQGTLYEQYF; cdr3_nt: TGTGCCAGCAGCTTAGGACAGGGGACCCTCTACGAGCAGTACTTC
j_call: TRBJ1-2; v_call: TRBV30; clone_size: -; d_call: -; cdr3_aa: CAWSGSGPRLDNYGYTF; cdr3_nt: TGTGCCTGGAGTGGCTCGGGGCCTCGACTAGATAACTATGGCTACACCTTC
j_call: TRBJ1-6; v_call: TRBV5-1; clone_size: -; d_call: -; cdr3_aa: CASSYTSPNSPLHF; cdr3_nt: TGCGCCAGCTCATACACCTCTCCAAATTCACCCCTCCACTTT
j_call: TRBJ2-7; v_call: TRBV5-1; clone_size: -; d_call: -; cdr3_aa: CASSSVTYEQYF; cdr3_nt: TGCGCCAGCAGCTCAGTCACCTACGAGCAGTACTTC
j_call: TRBJ1-2; v_call: TRBV5-1; clone_size: -; d_call: -; cdr3_aa: CASSLDPGSLDGYTF; cdr3_nt: TGCGCCAGCAGCTTGGATCCGGGTTCGTTGGATGGCTACACCTTC
j_call: TRBJ2-3; v_call: TRBV9; clone_size: -; d_call: TRBD1; cdr3_aa: CASSVDVRGRNTQYF; cdr3_nt: TGTGCCAGCAGCGTAGACGTCAGGGGGCGGAATACGCAGTATTTT
j_call: TRBJ1-4; v_call: TRBV6-1; clone_size: few; d_call: -; cdr3_aa: CASSETRSEKLFF; cdr3_nt: TGTGCCAGCAGTGAAACGAGAAGTGAAAAACTGTTTTTT
j_call: TRBJ2-7; v_call: TRBV27; clone_size: -; d_call: TRBD2; cdr3_aa: CASSFRLASAYEQYF; cdr3_nt: TGTGCCAGCAGTTTCCGACTAGCAAGCGCCTACGAGCAGTACTTC
j_call: TRBJ2-5; v_call: TRBV11-2; clone_size: -; d_call: -; cdr3_aa: CASSLLIQETQYF; cdr3_nt: TGTGCCAGCAGCTTATTAATCCAAGAGACCCAGTACTTC
j_call: TRBJ2-7; v_call: TRBV5-1; clone_size: -; d_call: TRBD1; cdr3_aa: CASSLGGQGSYEQYF; cdr3_nt: TGCGCCAGCAGCCTCGGGGGACAGGGCTCCTACGAGCAGTACTTC
j_call: TRBJ2-4; v_call: TRBV29-1; clone_size: -; d_call: -; cdr3_aa: CSVGDSGASNIQYF; cdr3_nt: TGCAGCGTTGGGGACTCGGGGGCCTCAAACATTCAGTACTTC
j_call: TRBJ1-5; v_call: TRBV7-2; clone_size: once; d_call: -; cdr3_aa: CASSLTRGQSNQPQHF; cdr3_nt: TGTGCCAGCAGCTTGACCCGTGGGCAGAGCAATCAGCCCCAGCATTTT
j_call: TRBJ2-5; v_call: TRBV30; clone_size: -; d_call: -; cdr3_aa: CAWSPGFQETQYF; cdr3_nt: TGTGCCTGGAGTCCGGGGTTTCAAGAGACCCAGTACTTC
j_call: TRBJ2-1; v_call: TRBV30; clone_size: -; d_call: TRBD1; cdr3_aa: CAWTASQGVEQFF; cdr3_nt: TGTGCCTGGACCGCGTCCCAGGGGGTTGAGCAGTTCTTC
j_call: TRBJ1-2; v_call: TRBV19; clone_size: -; d_call: -; cdr3_aa: CASTFGTNYGYTF; cdr3_nt: TGTGCCAGTACGTTCGGAACCAACTATGGCTACACCTTC
j_call: TRBJ2-2; v_call: TRBV11-3; clone_size: -; d_call: -; cdr3_aa: CASSFFGGELFF; cdr3_nt: TGTGCCAGCAGCTTTTTCGGCGGGGAGCTGTTTTTT